The 28 T cell receptor beta chains listed next were all sequenced from one sample in a study of blood T cell repertoires in COVID-19. Only in-frame clones appear in the TCRdb table, and some are missing; sequencing was by immunoSEQ multiplex PCR. The sample records 70,000 or so clones, about 90% being singletons. Material: peripheral blood. These receptors were obtained from a man aged 35-49 years with COVID-19, enrolled during active disease.

The chain has TRBV5-1 and TRBJ2-2, with 7 bases matching TRBD1. CDR3 length: 15 amino acids. Germline V gives CDR1 SGHRS, CDR2 YFSETQ. V dropped 5 bases and J dropped 0; count of bases not matched to a gene: 4. In DNA form, the CDR3 reads TGCGCCAGCAGTCTGGGACAGCCGAACACCGGGGAGCTGTTTTTT. It yields the protein CASSLGQPNTGELFF.

This chain uses TRBV7-6 with TRBJ1-2; TRBD1 agrees at 9 bases. Germline CDR1 is SGHVS and CDR2 is FNYEAQ. J gave up 0 bases and V 4 bases, and 6 bases lay outside the gene matches. The CDR3 consists of 16 residues. Here the CDR3 reads CASSSPGQGTNYGYTF. CDR3 bases: TGTGCCAGCAGCTCCCCCGGACAGGGGACTAACTATGGCTACACCTTC.

Only one count was recorded for this clone. J is TRBJ1-5 and V is TRBV29-1; 7 bases are a match to TRBD1. Losses at the gene ends were 6 bases for V and 6 bases for J; bases not matched to a gene: 8. Germline values: CDR1 SQVTM, CDR2 ANQGSEA. The CDR3 length is 13 residues. The CDR3 nucleotides read TGCAGCGTAGCAGGACAGGAAGGTCAGCCCCAGCATTTT. Residues: CSVAGQEGQPQHF.

The chain combines TRBV19 with TRBJ2-1; TRBD1 might be the D (5 bases). V gave up 3 bases and J gave up 2 bases, with 14 bases separating them. The CDR3 has 16 amino acids. CDR1 and CDR2 from the germline V gene are LNHDA and SQIVND (reference sequence). CDR3 nucleotides: TGTGCCAGTAGTATGGATTTCAAGGGGCCCTACAATGAGCAGTTCTTC. This gives the protein CASSMDFKGPYNEQFF.

The rearrangement links TRBV3-1 (or the pseudogene TRBV3-2) to TRBJ1-2; D may be TRBD1 (5 bases). The V gene lost 1 base and the J gene lost 8 bases, with 14 bases spanning the gap. Looked up from germline, CDR1 is LGHDT and CDR2 is YNNKEL (reference sequence). The CDR3 is 14 amino acids. CDR3 sequence reads: CASSQAGRGGGYTF. CDR3 nucleotides: TGTGCCAGCAGCCAAGCGGGACGGGGAGGAGGCTACACCTTC.

This chain connects TRBV7-3 to TRBJ2-3; 8 positions agree with TRBD1. Germline V gives CDR1 SGHTA, CDR2 FQGTGA. This CDR3 is built from 16 residues. After removal of 1 base from V and 3 bases from J, the junction contained 6 bases not matched to a gene. The CDR3: CASSLMGRGRTDTQYF. In DNA, the CDR3 is TGTGCCAGCAGCTTAATGGGCAGGGGGCGGACAGATACGCAGTATTTT.

The V and J genes are TRBV7-2 and TRBJ2-1, with D possibly TRBD1 on 5 matching bases. The germline V gene has CDR1 SGHTA and CDR2 FQGNSA. Trimming stripped 8 bases from V and 7 bases from J, with 15 bases between. CDR3 size: 13 residues. The CDR3 is CASAPAQENEQFF. CDR3 DNA sequence: TGTGCCAGCGCCCCCGCACAGGAAAATGAGCAGTTCTTC.

The chain links TRBV6-5 to TRBJ2-2; a weak D match, TRBD2 (6 bases). Germline loops: CDR1 MNHEY, CDR2 SVGAGI. There are 15 residues in the CDR3. Trimming removed 5 bases at V and 6 bases at J, with 16 bases between. The CDR3 DNA is TGTGCCAGCAGTACCCTCTCCGCGGGGTCCGGGGAGCTGTTTTTT. Protein sequence: CASSTLSAGSGELFF.

The table lists this clone with a count of one. V gene TRBV30 combines with J gene TRBJ1-2; TRBD1 matches at 10 bases. The CDR3 length is 14 residues. After removal of 4 bases from V and 7 bases from J, the junction contained 9 bases not matched to a gene. Per germline, CDR1 GTSNPN and CDR2 SVGIG (reference sequence). In DNA, the CDR3 is TGTGCCTGGATGGGACAGGGGACGGGAGGTGGCTACACCTTC. Amino acids: CAWMGQGTGGGYTF.

V is TRBV6-2 or TRBV6-3 and J is TRBJ1-5; tentative D call: TRBD1 (5 bases). The CDR3 extends over 15 amino acids. The ends were cut back, 6 bases at V and 3 bases at J, with 15 bases in the middle. Germline CDR1 is MNHEY and CDR2 is SVGEGT. CDR3 coding DNA: TGTGCCAGCAGCCCCGCAACAGGCGTCAATCAGCCCCAGCATTTT. Translation: CASSPATGVNQPQHF.

This chain joins TRBV21-1 and TRBJ1-1. TRBV21-1 is a documented pseudogene. The CDR3 has 17 amino acids. The CDR3 spells CASSFLGRGTLNTEAFF. The CDR3 DNA reads TGTGCCAGCAGCTTCCTAGGGAGGGGAACGTTGAACACTGAAGCTTTCTTT.

This clone was detected once. The V gene is TRBV18, the J gene TRBJ1-5; D is unclear. This CDR3 spans 13 amino acids. The ends were cut back, 2 bases at V and 7 bases at J, with 9 bases in the middle. In germline, CDR1 is KGHSH, CDR2 LQKENI. In DNA, the CDR3 is TGTGCCAGCTCACCAGGGGAGGGACAGCCCCAGCATTTT. Amino acids: CASSPGEGQPQHF.

The J gene is TRBJ2-7, the V gene TRBV5-1, with a possible D match to TRBD1 (6 bases). Germline loops: CDR1 SGHRS, CDR2 YFSETQ. The V and J ends lost 4 bases and 6 bases respectively, with 11 bases between them. This CDR3 comprises 12 residues. The chain's CDR3 is CASSRQGREQYF. The CDR3 region has the DNA TGCGCCAGCAGCCGGCAGGGGCGCGAGCAGTACTTC.

This chain uses TRBV9 with TRBJ2-3; no firm D call. Trimming took off 0 bases at V and 7 bases at J, with 6 bases between the two ends. Germline V gene data show CDR1 as SGDLS and CDR2 as YYNGEE. This CDR3 comprises 12 residues. The CDR3 coding sequence is TGTGCCAGCAGCGTAGGACTTAATACGCAGTATTTT. Translating gives CASSVGLNTQYF.

V usage is TRBV30 and J usage is TRBJ2-7; 7 bases line up with TRBD1. Germline loops: CDR1 GTSNPN, CDR2 SVGIG (reference sequence). Trimming removed 0 bases from V and 5 bases from J; junction bases left unmatched: 4. The CDR3 runs 13 residues. In DNA, the CDR3 is TGTGCCTGGAGTGTACAGGGGACCCACGAGCAGTACTTC. Residues: CAWSVQGTHEQYF.

Only one count was recorded for this clone. The chain recombines TRBV2 with TRBJ2-7; D ambiguous. There are 12 residues in the CDR3. The V end lost 3 bases, the J end lost 2 bases, and 5 bases lay between the germline ends. Germline V CDR1 and CDR2: SNHLY, FYNNEI. CDR3 nucleotides: TGTGCCAGCAGTGATACAGCCTACGAGCAGTACTTC. It yields the protein CASSDTAYEQYF.

The chain uses TRBV5-1 and TRBJ2-5; TRBD2 aligns across 15 bases. CDR1 SGHRS and CDR2 YFSETQ come from the germline V gene. This CDR3 region has 16 residues. J was trimmed by 3 bases and V by 5 bases; bases with no gene match: 5. The chain's CDR3 is CASSRTSGGAEETQYF. The CDR3 coding sequence is TGCGCCAGCAGTCGGACTAGCGGGGGGGCCGAAGAGACCCAGTACTTC.

CDR3 amino acids: CASSPGGYWGYTF. The CDR3 region has the DNA TGTGCCAGCAGTCCAGGGGGCTACTGGGGCTACACCTTC. This chain joins TRBV2 and TRBJ1-2; 8 bases agree with TRBD1. This CDR3 spans 13 amino acids. With V trimmed by 5 bases and J by 8 bases, 7 bases remained unmatched. The germline gives CDR1 SNHLY, CDR2 FYNNEI.

This clone was seen a single time. The chain recombines TRBV5-1 with TRBJ2-1; 9 bases align to TRBD1. This CDR3 is 15 amino acids long. With 4 bases clipped from V and 4 bases from J, the junction kept 6 bases outside the gene matches. Germline CDR1 reads SGHRS; CDR2 reads YFSETQ. The CDR3 coding sequence is TGCGCCAGCAGCCCCCGGGACAGGGCATACAATGAGCAGTTCTTC. Protein: CASSPRDRAYNEQFF.

The genes are TRBV7-9 and TRBJ1-2; 10 nucleotides match TRBD1. Germline values: CDR1 SEHNR, CDR2 FQNEAQ (reference sequence). The trim removed 3 bases at V and 2 bases at J, leaving 3 bases unmatched. This CDR3 has 15 residues. The CDR3: CASSFPGQGNYGYTF. The DNA for the CDR3 is TGTGCCAGCAGCTTTCCGGGACAGGGGAACTATGGCTACACCTTC.

The J gene is TRBJ1-2, the V gene TRBV28; D might be TRBD1 (6 bases). V was clipped by 4 bases and J by 4 bases, with 10 bases between them. The germline V gene has CDR1 MDHEN and CDR2 SYDVKM. The CDR3 runs 13 residues. The CDR3 here is CASSSQGTYGYTF. The CDR3 DNA reads TGTGCCAGCAGTTCACAGGGTACCTATGGCTACACCTTC.

The CDR3 reads CSVARDRDSTDTQYF. The CDR3 DNA reads as TGCAGCGTTGCCCGAGACAGGGATAGCACAGATACGCAGTATTTT. This rearrangement joins TRBV29-1 to TRBJ2-3; TRBD1 matches at 7 bases. This CDR3 contains 15 residues. With 4 bases clipped from V and 0 bases from J, the junction kept 7 bases outside the gene matches. Germline lookup yields CDR1 SQVTM and CDR2 ANQGSEA.

In its sample, this clone is medium-sized (0.01 to 0.1%). J is TRBJ2-2 and V is TRBV2, with 12 bases that match TRBD1. The V gene end was trimmed by 7 bases and the J gene end by 3 bases; junction bases not matched to a gene: 9. CDR3 size: 17 residues. Germline values: CDR1 SNHLY, CDR2 FYNNEI. For the CDR3, the DNA is TGTGCCAGCAAATCTATACGGGACAGGGGGCACACCGGGGAGCTGTTTTTT. This codes for CASKSIRDRGHTGELFF.

The chain combines TRBV4-2 with TRBJ2-3; D not certain. V gave up 3 bases and J gave up 1 base, with 17 bases separating them. The CDR3 is made up of 17 amino acids. Germline-derived CDR1 and CDR2 are LGHNA and YNFKEQ. CDR3: CASSQARVRPGTDTQYF. In nucleotides, the CDR3 is TGTGCCAGCAGCCAGGCCCGGGTACGACCTGGCACAGATACGCAGTATTTT.

This clone was detected only once. The chain couples TRBV16 to TRBJ2-7; 7 nucleotides match TRBD1. The CDR3 consists of 15 residues. V gave up 3 bases and J gave up 2 bases; unmatched junction bases: 7. Germline assignment: CDR1 KGHSY and CDR2 FQNENV. The CDR3 coding sequence is TGTGCCAGCAGCCATACAGCCACAGGGGCCTACGAGCAGTACTTC. Protein: CASSHTATGAYEQYF. Full variable domain (remainder filled in from reference TRBV16 and TRBJ2-7): GEEVAQTPKHLVRGEGQKAKLYCAPIKGHSYVFWYQQVLKNEFKFLISFQNENVFDETGMPKERFSAKCLPNSPCSLEIQATKLEDSAVYFCASSHTATGAYEQYFGPGTRLTVT.

This chain joins TRBV19 and TRBJ2-5, with D possibly TRBD1 on 6 matching bases. CDR3 size: 16 residues. Looked up from germline, CDR1 is LNHDA and CDR2 is SQIVND (reference sequence). V lost 0 bases, J lost 2 bases, and 13 bases lay in between. Here the CDR3 reads CASSIDFRGWQETQYF. The CDR3 coding sequence is TGTGCCAGTAGTATAGATTTCAGGGGTTGGCAAGAGACCCAGTACTTC.

The chain employs TRBV15 and TRBJ1-2; no clear D gene. Germline lookup yields CDR1 LNHNV and CDR2 YYDKDF (reference sequence). Trimming shortened V by 1 base and J by 2 bases, and 11 bases separated the two germline ends. The CDR3 loop spans 15 amino acids. The chain's CDR3 is CATSRGVGRNYGYTF. Here the CDR3 DNA reads TGTGCCACCAGCAGAGGAGTGGGCAGGAACTATGGCTACACCTTC. The whole variable domain, remainder taken from reference TRBV15 and TRBJ1-2, is DAMVIQNPRYQVTQFGKPVTLSCSQTLNHNVMYWYQQKSSQAPKLLFHYYDKDFNNEADTPDNFQSRRPNTSFCFLDIRSPGLGDTAMYLCATSRGVGRNYGYTFGSGTRLTVV.

The chain combines TRBV24-1 with TRBJ1-1, with D maybe TRBD1 (5 bases). V was pared by 5 bases and J by 7 bases, with 7 bases between. This CDR3 region has 11 residues. Germline lookup yields CDR1 KGHDR and CDR2 SFDVKD. DNA for the CDR3: TGTGCCACCAGTGTCGGGGGTGAAGCTTTCTTT. Its translation is CATSVGGEAFF.